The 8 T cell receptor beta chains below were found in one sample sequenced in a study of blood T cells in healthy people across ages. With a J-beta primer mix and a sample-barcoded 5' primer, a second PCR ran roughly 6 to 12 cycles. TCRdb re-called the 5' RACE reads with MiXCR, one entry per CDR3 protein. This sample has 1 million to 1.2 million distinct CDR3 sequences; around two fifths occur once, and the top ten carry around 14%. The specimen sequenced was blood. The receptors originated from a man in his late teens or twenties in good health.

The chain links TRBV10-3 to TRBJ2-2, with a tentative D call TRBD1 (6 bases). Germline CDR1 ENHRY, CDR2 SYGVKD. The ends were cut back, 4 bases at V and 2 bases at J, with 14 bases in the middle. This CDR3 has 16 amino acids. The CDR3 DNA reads TGTGCCATCAGTGTTATACAGGGCGTAAACACCGGGGAGCTGTTTTTT. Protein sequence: CAISVIQGVNTGELFF.

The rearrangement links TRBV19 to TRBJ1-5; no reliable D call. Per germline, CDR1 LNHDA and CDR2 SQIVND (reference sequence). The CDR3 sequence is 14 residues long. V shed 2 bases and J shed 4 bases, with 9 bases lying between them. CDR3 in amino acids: CASSIRSDNQPQHF. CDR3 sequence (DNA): TGTGCCAGTAGTATAAGGTCTGATAATCAGCCCCAGCATTTT.

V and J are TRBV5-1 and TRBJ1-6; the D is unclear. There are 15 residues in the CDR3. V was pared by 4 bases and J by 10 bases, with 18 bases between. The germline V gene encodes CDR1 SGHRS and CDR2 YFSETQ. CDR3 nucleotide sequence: TGCGCCAGCAGCCCTAGCCACTCCGAACCGTCACCCCTCCACTTT. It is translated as CASSPSHSEPSPLHF.

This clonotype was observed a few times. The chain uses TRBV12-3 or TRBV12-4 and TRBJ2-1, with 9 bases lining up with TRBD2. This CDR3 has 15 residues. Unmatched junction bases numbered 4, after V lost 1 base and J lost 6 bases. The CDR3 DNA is TGTGCCAGCAGTTTAGTTGCGCGGGGGGGCAATGAGCAGTTCTTC. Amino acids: CASSLVARGGNEQFF.

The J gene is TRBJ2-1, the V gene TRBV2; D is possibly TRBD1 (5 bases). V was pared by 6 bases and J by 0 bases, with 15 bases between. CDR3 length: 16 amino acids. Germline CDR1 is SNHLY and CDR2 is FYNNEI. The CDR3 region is CASRTRQIDSYNEQFF. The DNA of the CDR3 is TGTGCCAGCAGAACCCGACAGATTGACTCCTACAATGAGCAGTTCTTC.

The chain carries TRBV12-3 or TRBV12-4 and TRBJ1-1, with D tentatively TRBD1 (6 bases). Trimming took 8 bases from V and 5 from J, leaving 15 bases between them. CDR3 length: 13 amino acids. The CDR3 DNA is TGTGCCAGCGCTAAGGGGGGCGTGACTGAAGCTTTCTTT. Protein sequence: CASAKGGVTEAFF.

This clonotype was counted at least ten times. This chain's CDR3 is CSAATLAPTDTQYF. In DNA, the CDR3 is TGCAGTGCTGCCACCCTAGCCCCCACAGATACGCAGTATTTT. The J gene is TRBJ2-3, the V gene TRBV20-1; the D gene is possibly TRBD2 (5 bases). This CDR3 contains 14 residues. V lost 5 bases to trimming and J lost 2 bases, with 14 bases between them. From germline, CDR1 is DFQATT and CDR2 SNEGSKA (reference sequence).

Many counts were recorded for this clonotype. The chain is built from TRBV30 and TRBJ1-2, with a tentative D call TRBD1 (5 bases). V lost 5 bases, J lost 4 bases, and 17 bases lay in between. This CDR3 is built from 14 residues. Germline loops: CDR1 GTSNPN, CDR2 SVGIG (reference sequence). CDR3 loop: CAWQRPDNLYGYTF. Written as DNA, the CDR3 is TGTGCCTGGCAAAGACCGGACAACCTCTATGGCTACACCTTC.